Following are 27 T cell receptor beta chains from one sample sequenced in a study of cytomegalovirus exposure and HLA in healthy donors. The PCR used 60 Vbeta and 13 Jbeta primers. Assay: immunoSEQ multiplex PCR; the TCRdb copy retains only in-frame clones and omits some. Of 150,000 or so clones listed, around 84% were seen once; the top ten hold less than 3%. The sequencing sample was made of PBMCs. The receptors here all came from a man aged 45 to 65 in good health and CMV-seronegative.

In DNA, the CDR3 is TGCGCCAGCAGCTTGGAGCGGGGGGGCGAGCAGTACTTC. Protein sequence: CASSLERGGEQYF. The chain combines TRBV5-1 with TRBJ2-7; 10 nucleotides agree with TRBD2. CDR1 is SGHRS and CDR2 is YFSETQ in the germline V gene. V lost 0 bases and J lost 6; bases outside the gene matches: 0. The CDR3 length is 13 residues.

This clone was recorded a few times. The CDR3 DNA sequence: TGTGCAAGTCGCTTTCTGAGCGGGGTACCTTCTGATACGCAGTATTTT. Its translation is CASRFLSGVPSDTQYF. This chain links TRBV12-2 with TRBJ2-3; TRBD2 is the table's D call, not checked against the DNA. TRBV12-2 is designated a pseudogene. The CDR3 loop spans 16 amino acids.

This chain connects TRBV19 to TRBJ2-1, with D possibly being TRBD1 (5 bases). V lost 4 bases and J 7 bases, leaving 20 bases between the germline ends. Germline assignment: CDR1 LNHDA and CDR2 SQIVND (reference sequence). The CDR3 loop spans 16 amino acids. The CDR3 region is CASSNSGQGSGNEQFF. Written as DNA, the CDR3 is TGTGCCAGTAGTAATTCCGGGCAGGGCAGTGGGAATGAGCAGTTCTTC. The full variable domain, its missing parts supplied by reference TRBV19 and TRBJ2-1, is DGGITQSPKYLFRKEGQNVTLSCEQNLNHDAMYWYRQDPGQGLRLIYYSQIVNDFQKGDIAEGYSVSREKKESFPLTVTSAQKNPTAFYLCASSNSGQGSGNEQFFGPGTRLTVL.

V usage is TRBV5-1 and J usage is TRBJ2-3; a weak D match, TRBD1 (5 bases). V dropped 2 bases and J dropped 5 bases, with 12 bases sitting between them. The CDR3 is 14 amino acids. The V gene's germline CDR1 is SGHRS and CDR2 YFSETQ. The CDR3 loop is CASSFGQGEDTQYF. In nucleotides, the CDR3 is TGCGCCAGCAGCTTCGGGCAGGGCGAAGATACGCAGTATTTT.

This sequence joins TRBV10-3 and TRBJ2-7; 13 bases match TRBD2. This CDR3 comprises 16 residues. The trim removed 2 bases at V and 7 bases at J, leaving 8 bases unmatched. The V gene's germline CDR1 is ENHRY and CDR2 SYGVKD. Here the CDR3 DNA reads TGTGCCATCAGTGAGAACGGACTAGCGGGAGTGGGAGAGCAGTACTTC. Translating gives CAISENGLAGVGEQYF.

The count of this clone is one. The V and J genes are TRBV5-8 and TRBJ2-1, with TRBD2 matching over 12 bases. Trimming took 0 bases from V and 4 from J; bases not matched to a gene: 2. Germline V lookup: CDR1 SGHTS, CDR2 YDEGEE. This CDR3 contains 16 residues. The CDR3 loop reads CASSLGLAGDYNEQFF. CDR3 nucleotide sequence: TGTGCCAGCAGCTTGGGACTAGCGGGGGATTACAATGAGCAGTTCTTC. The entire variable domain, with the rest obtained from reference TRBV5-8 and TRBJ2-1, is as follows: EAGVTQSPTHLIKTRGQQATLRCSPISGHTSVYWYQQALGLGLQFLLWYDEGEERNRGNFPPRFSGRQFPNYSSELNVNALELEDSALYLCASSLGLAGDYNEQFFGPGTRLTVL.

The chain links TRBV18 to TRBJ1-3; D perhaps matches TRBD1 (6 bases). Per germline, CDR1 KGHSH and CDR2 LQKENI. The CDR3 loop spans 15 amino acids. Between the trimmed V and J ends, which lost 6 bases and 3 bases, there was a span of 15 bases. CDR3 loop: CASSRQGTGGNTIYF. CDR3 nucleotide sequence: TGTGCCAGCTCCCGTCAGGGGACGGGTGGAAACACCATATATTTT.

This CDR3 is CASSQRGAYEQYF. DNA for the CDR3: TGTGCCAGCAGTCAGCGGGGAGCCTACGAGCAGTACTTC. This rearrangement joins TRBV6-5 to TRBJ2-5; 7 bases align to TRBD2. The DNA end is a closer match to TRBJ2-7, so the J assignment may be wrong. Germline CDR1 and CDR2: MNHEY and SVGAGI. The CDR3 has 13 amino acids.

The chain couples TRBV29-1 to TRBJ2-5; TRBD2 aligns across 10 bases. J gave up 1 base and V 6 bases, and 5 bases lay outside the gene matches. CDR1 and CDR2 (germline): SQVTM, ANQGSEA. CDR3 length: 14 residues. CDR3 residues: CSVTGLAAQETQYF. For the CDR3, the DNA is TGCAGCGTAACCGGACTAGCGGCCCAAGAGACCCAGTACTTC.

This clone came up a few times. V is TRBV11-3 and J is TRBJ2-2; 7 bases are a match to TRBD1. J lost 1 base, V lost 1 base, and 3 bases had no gene match. CDR3 length: 16 amino acids. Germline loops: CDR1 SGHNT, CDR2 YENEEA. The CDR3 reads CASSLVRTGNTGELFF. The CDR3 region has the DNA TGTGCCAGCAGCTTAGTTAGGACAGGGAACACCGGGGAGCTGTTTTTT.

CDR3 in DNA: TGTGCCAGCAGTCTGGGGGCTGACTATGGCTACACCTTC. It encodes CASSLGADYGYTF. The chain uses TRBV5-4 and TRBJ1-2, with a weak D call TRBD1 (6 bases). Germline CDR1 and CDR2: SGHNT and YYREEE (reference sequence). This CDR3 comprises 13 residues. Trimming removed 5 bases from V and 3 bases from J, with 11 bases in between.

The chain employs TRBV11-3 and TRBJ2-7; possible D gene TRBD1, 5 bases. Trimming pared 5 bases from V and 0 bases from J, leaving 14 bases between. This CDR3 spans 15 amino acids. Germline V gene data show CDR1 as SGHNT and CDR2 as YENEEA. In DNA, the CDR3 is TGTGCCAGCAGCCGGGTGGGGCTAAGCTCCTACGAGCAGTACTTC. It encodes CASSRVGLSSYEQYF.

The chain is built from TRBV4-2 and TRBJ1-3; D unresolved. CDR3 length: 14 amino acids. Germline V gives CDR1 LGHNA, CDR2 YNFKEQ. Deletions cut 2 bases from V and 0 bases from J, with 5 bases between. CDR3 in DNA: TGTGCCAGCAGCCAATCAGTCTCTGGAAACACCATATATTTT. Its translation is CASSQSVSGNTIYF.

This rearrangement joins TRBV27 to TRBJ2-2, with 12 nucleotides matching TRBD2. Germline V gene data show CDR1 as MNHEY and CDR2 as SMNVEV (reference sequence). Losses at the gene ends were 1 base for V and 1 base for J; bases not matched to a gene: 7. The CDR3 has 19 amino acids. CDR3 DNA sequence: TGTGCCAGCAGTTTATGGCGACTAGCGGGAGTCAGGAACACCGGGGAGCTGTTTTTT. Translated: CASSLWRLAGVRNTGELFF.

This chain connects TRBV27 to TRBJ1-5; D call uncertain. The CDR3 runs 13 residues. Between the trimmed V and J ends, which lost 2 bases and 4 bases, there was a span of 6 bases. Germline lookup yields CDR1 MNHEY and CDR2 SMNVEV (reference sequence). The CDR3, as DNA: TGTGCCAGCAGTTTACAGGCAAATCAGCCCCAGCATTTT. It codes for CASSLQANQPQHF.

CDR3 sequence: CASRTGGPNTEAFF. The CDR3 DNA reads as TGTGCCAGCAGGACAGGGGGCCCGAACACTGAAGCTTTCTTT. The V and J genes are TRBV6-5 and TRBJ1-1, with TRBD1 matching 10 bases. CDR3 length equals 14 residues. V lost 6 bases and J lost 1; bases outside the gene matches: 2. The germline V gene encodes CDR1 MNHEY and CDR2 SVGAGI.

This chain links TRBV19 with TRBJ1-4, with D tentatively TRBD1 (5 bases). Germline V gene lookup returns CDR1 LNHDA and CDR2 SQIVND (reference sequence). The CDR3 length is 13 residues. Trimming took off 6 bases at V and 6 bases at J, with 11 bases between the two ends. The CDR3 is CASRARVDEKLFF. The CDR3 nucleotides are TGTGCCAGTAGAGCCAGGGTGGATGAAAAACTGTTTTTT.

This clone was detected once. This rearrangement joins TRBV19 to TRBJ1-1; 9 bases are a match to TRBD1. The CDR3 runs to 15 residues. CDR1 is LNHDA, CDR2 SQIVND, per germline (reference sequence). After removal of 4 bases from V and 4 bases from J, the junction contained 7 bases not matched to a gene. In nucleotides, the CDR3 is TGTGCCAGTAGTACACAGGGGGCGCGGGGCACTGAAGCTTTCTTT. Translating gives CASSTQGARGTEAFF. Using reference TRBV19 and TRBJ1-1 for the parts outside the CDR3, the full variable domain is DGGITQSPKYLFRKEGQNVTLSCEQNLNHDAMYWYRQDPGQGLRLIYYSQIVNDFQKGDIAEGYSVSREKKESFPLTVTSAQKNPTAFYLCASSTQGARGTEAFFGQGTRLTVV.

This chain links TRBV5-4 with TRBJ2-5; the match to TRBD2 covers 15 bases. From germline, CDR1 is SGHNT and CDR2 YYREEE (reference sequence). This CDR3 has 15 amino acids. The junction had 2 bases not matched to a gene; V was cut back by 4 bases and J by 4 bases. CDR3: CASSGGLAGGETQYF. The DNA for the CDR3 is TGTGCCAGCAGCGGGGGACTAGCGGGAGGAGAGACCCAGTACTTC. Full variable domain (remainder filled in from reference TRBV5-4 and TRBJ2-5): ETGVTQSPTHLIKTRGQQVTLRCSSQSGHNTVSWYQQALGQGPQFIFQYYREEENGRGNFPPRFSGLQFPNYSSELNVNALELDDSALYLCASSGGLAGGETQYFGPGTRLLVL.

The rearrangement links TRBV7-9 to TRBJ1-1; possibly TRBD1 for D (5 bases). CDR1 is SEHNR and CDR2 is FQNEAQ in the germline V gene (reference sequence). The CDR3 spans 13 residues. Deletions cut 7 bases from V and 0 bases from J, with 9 bases between. In nucleotides, the CDR3 is TGTGCCAGCACCCCAGGGATGAACACTGAAGCTTTCTTT. This gives the protein CASTPGMNTEAFF. The variable domain in full, completed from reference TRBV7-9 and TRBJ1-1, reads DTGVSQNPRHKITKRGQNVTFRCDPISEHNRLYWYRQTLGQGPEFLTYFQNEAQLEKSRLLSDRFSAERPKGSFSTLEIQRTEQGDSAMYLCASTPGMNTEAFFGQGTRLTVV.

The chain joins TRBV29-1 to TRBJ1-2, with TRBD1 as a possible D gene (5 bases). Germline V gives CDR1 SQVTM, CDR2 ANQGSEA. The germline V and J ends were trimmed by 3 bases and 5 bases, with 16 bases remaining between them. The CDR3 loop spans 14 amino acids. CDR3 loop: CSVDFVEGIYGYTF. CDR3 bases: TGCAGCGTTGATTTTGTGGAGGGGATATATGGCTACACCTTC. Looking up the rest from reference TRBV29-1 and TRBJ1-2 gives the full variable domain: SAVISQKPSRDICQRGTSLTIQCQVDSQVTMMFWYRQQPGQSLTLIATANQGSEATYESGFVIDKFPISRPNLTFSTLTVSNMSPEDSSIYLCSVDFVEGIYGYTFGSGTRLTVV.

This rearrangement joins TRBV2 to TRBJ1-4, with D perhaps TRBD1 (6 bases). Trimming stripped 5 bases from V and 9 bases from J, with 13 bases between. Germline V gene lookup returns CDR1 SNHLY and CDR2 FYNNEI. The CDR3 is made up of 13 amino acids. In DNA, the CDR3 is TGTGCCAGCAGTTTCCGACAGGAACAAAAACTGTTTTTT. Translating gives CASSFRQEQKLFF.

CDR3 bases: TGTGCCAGCAGCTCTCCGGGACTAGCGGGAGTCAATGAGCAGTTCTTC. Translation gives CASSSPGLAGVNEQFF. The genes are TRBV7-9 and TRBJ2-1, with 14 bases matching TRBD2. CDR1 is SEHNR and CDR2 is FQNEAQ in the germline V gene (reference sequence). V lost 4 bases and J lost 6; bases outside the gene matches: 5. CDR3 length: 16 amino acids.

The V gene is TRBV12-5, the J gene TRBJ1-2, with TRBD1 matching over 9 bases. CDR1 is LGHNT and CDR2 is FRNRAP in the germline V gene. The CDR3 loop spans 14 amino acids. J lost 7 bases, V lost 7 bases, and 10 bases had no gene match. This CDR3 reads CASVRTGERAGYTF. The CDR3 nucleotides read TGTGCTAGTGTCAGGACAGGGGAACGTGCTGGCTACACCTTC.

This clone was counted a single time. CDR3 protein: CATSRALMNTEAFF. The CDR3 DNA sequence: TGTGCCACCAGCAGAGCACTCATGAACACTGAAGCTTTCTTT. The V gene is TRBV15, the J gene TRBJ1-1; no reliable D call. The V end lost 1 base, the J end lost 0 bases, and 6 bases lay between the germline ends. Germline V CDR1 and CDR2: LNHNV, YYDKDF (reference sequence). This CDR3 has 14 amino acids.

V usage is TRBV11-3 and J usage is TRBJ2-2; 9 positions agree with TRBD1. V shed 3 bases, J shed 6 bases, and the junction held 5 bases outside the gene matches. CDR1 is SGHNT, CDR2 YENEEA, per germline. This CDR3 has 15 residues. The chain's CDR3 is CASSFQGTGSGELFF. CDR3 bases: TGTGCCAGCAGCTTTCAAGGGACAGGGTCCGGGGAGCTGTTTTTT.

This clone was seen more than once but under ten times. V is TRBV5-1 and J is TRBJ1-6; D gene uncertain. V lost 0 bases and J 7 bases, leaving 17 bases between the germline ends. Germline V gives CDR1 SGHRS, CDR2 YFSETQ. The CDR3 totals 17 residues. This CDR3 reads CASSLGEGYRANSPLHF. The CDR3 DNA sequence: TGCGCCAGCAGCTTGGGGGAGGGCTACAGAGCCAATTCACCCCTCCACTTT.